This T cell receptor (beta chain) was found in a study of blood T cell repertoires in COVID-19. Study as a whole: Acute-phase and convalescent COVID-19 samples originated in the United States, Italy and Spain. Sources were T cells, B-cell-depleted T cells, or PBMCs; the material itself was cDNA or gDNA.

CDR1 is SGHRS, CDR2 YFSETQ, per germline. CDR3 length: 16 amino acids. Trimming cost V 4 bases and J 0 bases; bases outside gene matches: 7. As originally analysed: Using reference gene primer amplification, nucleated cell counts were estimated. The data were produced by immunoSEQ multiplex PCR, yet TCRdb's version contains in-frame clones alone and is incomplete. The V and J calls and the clone size are those of that table, but D and trimming were determined from the DNA. The top ten clones hold around 32% of a sample with some 25,000 clones, roughly 85% of them seen once. The chain employs TRBV5-1 and TRBJ2-5, with TRBD2 identical over 9 bases. The sequenced material came from peripheral blood. This TCR was sampled from a human donor in a cohort sampled during active COVID-19. CDR3 DNA: TGCGCCAGCAGCAACGTAGCGGGGGAGTACCAAGAGACCCAGTACTTC. Translated, it gives CASSNVAGEYQETQYF.